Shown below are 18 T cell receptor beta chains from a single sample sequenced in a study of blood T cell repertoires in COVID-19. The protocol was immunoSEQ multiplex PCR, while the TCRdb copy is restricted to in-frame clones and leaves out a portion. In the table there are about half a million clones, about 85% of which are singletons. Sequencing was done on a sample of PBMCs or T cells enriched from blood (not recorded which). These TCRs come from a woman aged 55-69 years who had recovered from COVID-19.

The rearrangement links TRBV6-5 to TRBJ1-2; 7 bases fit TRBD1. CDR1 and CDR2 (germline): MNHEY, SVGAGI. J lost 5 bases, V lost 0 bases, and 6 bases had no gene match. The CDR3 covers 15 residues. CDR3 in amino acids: CASSYSRAGGYGYTF. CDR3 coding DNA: TGTGCCAGCAGTTACTCGAGGGCAGGGGGGTATGGCTACACCTTC.

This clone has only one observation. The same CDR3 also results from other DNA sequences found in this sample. This chain's CDR3 is CASSPGQGSPLHF. CDR3 DNA sequence: TGTGCCAGCTCCCCGGGACAGGGGTCACCCCTCCACTTT. The chain links TRBV18 to TRBJ1-6; 10 bases line up with TRBD1. V lost 6 bases, J lost 10 bases, and 3 bases stayed unmatched. There are 13 residues in the CDR3. Per the germline V gene, CDR1 is KGHSH and CDR2 is LQKENI.

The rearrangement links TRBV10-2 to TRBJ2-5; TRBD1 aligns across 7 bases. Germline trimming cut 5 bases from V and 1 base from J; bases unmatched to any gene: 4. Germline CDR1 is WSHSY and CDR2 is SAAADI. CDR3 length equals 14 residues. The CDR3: CASSHRQGQETQYF. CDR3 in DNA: TGCGCCAGCAGTCATCGACAGGGCCAAGAGACCCAGTACTTC.

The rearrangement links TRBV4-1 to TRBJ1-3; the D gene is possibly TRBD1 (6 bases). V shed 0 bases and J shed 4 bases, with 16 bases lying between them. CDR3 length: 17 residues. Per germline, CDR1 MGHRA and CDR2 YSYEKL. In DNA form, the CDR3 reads TGCGCCAGCAGCCAAGACGGGGCAGGGGTGGTAGGAAACACCATATATTTT. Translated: CASSQDGAGVVGNTIYF.

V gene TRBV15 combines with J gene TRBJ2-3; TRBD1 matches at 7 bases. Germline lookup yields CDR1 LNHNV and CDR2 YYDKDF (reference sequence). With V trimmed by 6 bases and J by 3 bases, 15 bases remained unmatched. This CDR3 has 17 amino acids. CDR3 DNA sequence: TGTGCCACCAGACCCCTTATTAGACAGGGCTCGACAGATACGCAGTATTTT. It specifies CATRPLIRQGSTDTQYF. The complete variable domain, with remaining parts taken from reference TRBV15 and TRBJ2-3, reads DAMVIQNPRYQVTQFGKPVTLSCSQTLNHNVMYWYQQKSSQAPKLLFHYYDKDFNNEADTPDNFQSRRPNTSFCFLDIRSPGLGDTAMYLCATRPLIRQGSTDTQYFGPGTRLTVL.

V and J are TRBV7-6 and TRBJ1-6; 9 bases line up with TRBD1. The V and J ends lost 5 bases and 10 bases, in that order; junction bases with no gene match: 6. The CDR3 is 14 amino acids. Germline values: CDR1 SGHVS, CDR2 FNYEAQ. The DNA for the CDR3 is TGTGCCAGCAGCCTAGGACAGGGGCAGTCACCCCTCCACTTT. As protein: CASSLGQGQSPLHF.

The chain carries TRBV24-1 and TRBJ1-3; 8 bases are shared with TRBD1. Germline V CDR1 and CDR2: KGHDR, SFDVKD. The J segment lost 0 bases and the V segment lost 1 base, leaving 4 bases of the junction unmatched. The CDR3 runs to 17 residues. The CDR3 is CATSDFGQGSSGNTIYF. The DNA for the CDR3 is TGTGCCACCAGTGATTTTGGACAGGGAAGCTCTGGAAACACCATATATTTT.

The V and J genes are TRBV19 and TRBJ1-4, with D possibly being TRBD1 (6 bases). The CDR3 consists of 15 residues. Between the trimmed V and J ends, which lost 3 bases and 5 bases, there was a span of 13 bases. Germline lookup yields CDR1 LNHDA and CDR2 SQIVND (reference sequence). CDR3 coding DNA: TGTGCCAGTAGTATCCGGGGGGCCGCGAATGAAAAACTGTTTTTT. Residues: CASSIRGAANEKLFF. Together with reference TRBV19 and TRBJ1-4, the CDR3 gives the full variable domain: DGGITQSPKYLFRKEGQNVTLSCEQNLNHDAMYWYRQDPGQGLRLIYYSQIVNDFQKGDIAEGYSVSREKKESFPLTVTSAQKNPTAFYLCASSIRGAANEKLFFGSGTQLSVL.

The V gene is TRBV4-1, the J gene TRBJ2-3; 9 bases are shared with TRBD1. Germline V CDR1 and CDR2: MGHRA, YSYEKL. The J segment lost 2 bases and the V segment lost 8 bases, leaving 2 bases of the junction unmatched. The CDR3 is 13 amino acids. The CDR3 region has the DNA TGCGCCAGCGGGACAGGGTCCACAGATACGCAGTATTTT. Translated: CASGTGSTDTQYF.

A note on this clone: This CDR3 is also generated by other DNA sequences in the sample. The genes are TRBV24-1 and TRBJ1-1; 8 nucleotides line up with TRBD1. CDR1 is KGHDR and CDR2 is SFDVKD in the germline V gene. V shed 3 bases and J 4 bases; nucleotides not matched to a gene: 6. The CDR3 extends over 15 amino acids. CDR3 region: CATSDPRTGGTEAFF. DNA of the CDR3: TGTGCCACCAGTGATCCCCGTACAGGGGGCACTGAAGCTTTCTTT.

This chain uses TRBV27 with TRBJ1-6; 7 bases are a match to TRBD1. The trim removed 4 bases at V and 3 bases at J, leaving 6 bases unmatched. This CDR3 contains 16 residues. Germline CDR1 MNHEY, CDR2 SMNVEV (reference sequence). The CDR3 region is CASSSQGKGYNSPLHF. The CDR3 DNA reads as TGTGCCAGCAGTTCACAGGGGAAGGGCTATAATTCACCCCTCCACTTT.

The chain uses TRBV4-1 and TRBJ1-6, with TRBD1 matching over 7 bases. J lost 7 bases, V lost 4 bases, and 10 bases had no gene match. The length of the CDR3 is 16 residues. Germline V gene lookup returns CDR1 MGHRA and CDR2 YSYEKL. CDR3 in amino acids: CASSRNPGQSNSPLHF. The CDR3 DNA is TGCGCCAGCAGCCGCAACCCGGGACAGTCAAATTCACCCCTCCACTTT.

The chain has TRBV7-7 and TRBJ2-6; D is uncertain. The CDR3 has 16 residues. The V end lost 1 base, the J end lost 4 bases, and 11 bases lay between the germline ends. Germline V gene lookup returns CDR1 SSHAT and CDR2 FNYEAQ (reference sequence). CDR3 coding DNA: TGTGCCAGCAGCTTAGGAGGCAACCTCGGGGCCAACGTCCTGACTTTC. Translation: CASSLGGNLGANVLTF.

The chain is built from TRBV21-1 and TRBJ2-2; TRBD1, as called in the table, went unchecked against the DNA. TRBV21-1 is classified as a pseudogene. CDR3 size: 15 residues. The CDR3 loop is CASSSDRAPTGELFF. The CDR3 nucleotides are TGTGCCAGCAGCAGTGACAGGGCTCCCACCGGGGAGCTGTTTTTT.

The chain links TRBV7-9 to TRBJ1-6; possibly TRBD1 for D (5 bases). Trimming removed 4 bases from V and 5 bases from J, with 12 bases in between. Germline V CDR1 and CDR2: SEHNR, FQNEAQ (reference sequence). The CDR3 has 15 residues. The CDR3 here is CASSSAGRHNSPLHF. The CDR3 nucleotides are TGTGCCAGCAGCTCTGCGGGACGGCATAATTCACCCCTCCACTTT.

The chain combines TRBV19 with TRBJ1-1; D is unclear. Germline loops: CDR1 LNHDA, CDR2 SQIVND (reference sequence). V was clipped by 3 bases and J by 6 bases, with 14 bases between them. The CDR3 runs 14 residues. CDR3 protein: CASSMLEGISEAFF. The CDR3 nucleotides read TGTGCCAGTAGTATGCTGGAGGGTATCTCTGAAGCTTTCTTT.

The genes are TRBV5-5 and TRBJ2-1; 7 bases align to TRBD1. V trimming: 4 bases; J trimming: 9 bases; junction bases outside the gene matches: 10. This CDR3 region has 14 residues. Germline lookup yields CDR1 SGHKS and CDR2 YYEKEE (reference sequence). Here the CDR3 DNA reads TGTGCCAGCAGCCCGGTTACCCAGGGGGTTGAGCAGTTCTTC. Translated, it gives CASSPVTQGVEQFF.

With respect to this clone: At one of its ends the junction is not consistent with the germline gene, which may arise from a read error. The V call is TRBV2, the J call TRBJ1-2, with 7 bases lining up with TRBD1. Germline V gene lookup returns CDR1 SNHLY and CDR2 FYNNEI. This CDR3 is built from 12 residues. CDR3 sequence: CASSDRGLVPPF. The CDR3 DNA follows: TGTGCCAGCAGTGATAGGGGGCTTGTCCCGCCCTTC.